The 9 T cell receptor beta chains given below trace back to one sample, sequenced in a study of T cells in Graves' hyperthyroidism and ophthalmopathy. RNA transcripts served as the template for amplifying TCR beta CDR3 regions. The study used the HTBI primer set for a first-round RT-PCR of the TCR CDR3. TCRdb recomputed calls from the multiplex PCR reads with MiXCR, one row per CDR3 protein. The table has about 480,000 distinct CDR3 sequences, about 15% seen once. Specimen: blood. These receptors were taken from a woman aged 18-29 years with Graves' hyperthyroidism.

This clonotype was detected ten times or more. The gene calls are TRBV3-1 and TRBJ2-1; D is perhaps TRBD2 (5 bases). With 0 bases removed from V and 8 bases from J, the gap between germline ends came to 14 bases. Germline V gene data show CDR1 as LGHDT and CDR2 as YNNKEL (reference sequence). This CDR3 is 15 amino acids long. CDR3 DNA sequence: TGTGCCAGCAGCCAAGATGTCGGACCCGGGGATGAGCAGTTCTTC. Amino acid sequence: CASSQDVGPGDEQFF.

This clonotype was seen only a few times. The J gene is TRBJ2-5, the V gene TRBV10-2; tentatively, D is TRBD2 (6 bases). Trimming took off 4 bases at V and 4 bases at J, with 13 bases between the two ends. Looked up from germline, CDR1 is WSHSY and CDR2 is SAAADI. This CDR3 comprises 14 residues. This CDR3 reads CASSALTSRETQYF. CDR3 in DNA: TGCGCCAGCAGTGCACTCACTAGCCGAGAGACCCAGTACTTC.

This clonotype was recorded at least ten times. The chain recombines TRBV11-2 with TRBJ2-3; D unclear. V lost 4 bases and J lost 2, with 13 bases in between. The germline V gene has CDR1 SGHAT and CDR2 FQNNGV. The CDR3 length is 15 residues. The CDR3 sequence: CASSSYSGNTDTQYF. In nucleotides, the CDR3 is TGTGCCAGCAGCTCGTATTCGGGTAACACAGATACGCAGTATTTT.

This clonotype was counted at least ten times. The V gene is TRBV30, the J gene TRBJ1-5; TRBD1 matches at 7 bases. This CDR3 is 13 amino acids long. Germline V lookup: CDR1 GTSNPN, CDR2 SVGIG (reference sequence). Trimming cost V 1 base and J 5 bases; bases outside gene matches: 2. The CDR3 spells CAWSGQGDQPQHF. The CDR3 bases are TGTGCCTGGAGTGGTCAGGGGGATCAGCCCCAGCATTTT.

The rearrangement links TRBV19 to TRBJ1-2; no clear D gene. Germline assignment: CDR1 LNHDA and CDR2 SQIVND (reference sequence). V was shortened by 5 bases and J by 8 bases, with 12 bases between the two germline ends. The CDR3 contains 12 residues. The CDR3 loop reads CASSPRASGYTF. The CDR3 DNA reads TGTGCCAGTAGTCCTAGGGCGTCGGGCTACACCTTC.

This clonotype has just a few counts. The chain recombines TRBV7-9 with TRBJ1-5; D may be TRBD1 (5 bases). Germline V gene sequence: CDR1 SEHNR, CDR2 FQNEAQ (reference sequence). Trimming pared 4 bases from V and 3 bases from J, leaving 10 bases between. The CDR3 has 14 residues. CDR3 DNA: TGTGCCAGCAGCTCACAGGCCCTCAATCAGCCCCAGCATTTT. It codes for CASSSQALNQPQHF.

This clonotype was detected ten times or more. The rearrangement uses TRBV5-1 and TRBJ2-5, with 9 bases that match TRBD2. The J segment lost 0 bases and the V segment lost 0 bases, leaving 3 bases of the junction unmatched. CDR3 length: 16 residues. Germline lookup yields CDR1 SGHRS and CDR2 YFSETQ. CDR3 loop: CASSLGLAGNQETQYF. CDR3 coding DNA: TGCGCCAGCAGCTTGGGTCTAGCGGGGAACCAAGAGACCCAGTACTTC.

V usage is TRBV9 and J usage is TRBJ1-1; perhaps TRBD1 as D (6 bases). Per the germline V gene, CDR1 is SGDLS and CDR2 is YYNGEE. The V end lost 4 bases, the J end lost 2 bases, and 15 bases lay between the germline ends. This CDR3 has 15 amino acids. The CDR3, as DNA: TGTGCCAGCAGCCCAGTTCGTGGGACAAACACTGAAGCTTTCTTT. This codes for CASSPVRGTNTEAFF.

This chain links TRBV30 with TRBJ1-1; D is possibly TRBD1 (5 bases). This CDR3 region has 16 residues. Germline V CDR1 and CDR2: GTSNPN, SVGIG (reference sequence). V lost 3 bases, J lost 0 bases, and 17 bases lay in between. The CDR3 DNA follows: TGTGCCTGGAGGGGGCGGGACTGGTACATGAACACTGAAGCTTTCTTT. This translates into CAWRGRDWYMNTEAFF. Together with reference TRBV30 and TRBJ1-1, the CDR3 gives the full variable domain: SQTIHQWPATLVQPVGSPLSLECTVEGTSNPNLYWYRQAAGRGLQLLFYSVGIGQISSEVPQNLSASRPQDRQFILSSKKLLLSDSGFYLCAWRGRDWYMNTEAFFGQGTRLTVV.